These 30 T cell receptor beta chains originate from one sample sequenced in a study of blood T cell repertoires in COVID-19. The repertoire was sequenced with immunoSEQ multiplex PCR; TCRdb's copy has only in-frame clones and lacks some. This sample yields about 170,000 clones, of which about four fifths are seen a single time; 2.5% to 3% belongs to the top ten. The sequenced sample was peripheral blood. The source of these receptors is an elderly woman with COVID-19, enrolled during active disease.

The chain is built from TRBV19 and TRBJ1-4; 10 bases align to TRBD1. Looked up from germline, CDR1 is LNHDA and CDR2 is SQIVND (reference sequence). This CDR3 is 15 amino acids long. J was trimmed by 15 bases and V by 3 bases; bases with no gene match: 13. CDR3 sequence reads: CASSMMGQGTLIMFF. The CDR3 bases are TGTGCCAGTAGTATGATGGGACAGGGGACCCTGATTATGTTTTTT.

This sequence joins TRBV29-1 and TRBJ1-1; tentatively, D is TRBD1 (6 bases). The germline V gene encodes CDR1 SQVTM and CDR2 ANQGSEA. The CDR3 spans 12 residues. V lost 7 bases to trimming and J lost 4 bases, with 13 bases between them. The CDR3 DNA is TGCAGCGCCAACAGGGTTGGCACTGAAGCTTTCTTT. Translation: CSANRVGTEAFF.

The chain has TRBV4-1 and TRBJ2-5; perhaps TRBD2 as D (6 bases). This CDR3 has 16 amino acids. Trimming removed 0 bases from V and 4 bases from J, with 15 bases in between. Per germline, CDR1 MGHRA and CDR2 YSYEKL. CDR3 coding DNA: TGCGCCAGCAGCCAAGAGGACGGCGGGGTCCGAGAGACCCAGTACTTC. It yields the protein CASSQEDGGVRETQYF.

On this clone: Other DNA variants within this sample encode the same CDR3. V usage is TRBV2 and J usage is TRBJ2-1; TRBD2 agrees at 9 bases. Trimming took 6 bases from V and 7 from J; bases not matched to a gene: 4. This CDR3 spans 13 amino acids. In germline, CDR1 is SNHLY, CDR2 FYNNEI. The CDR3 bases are TGTGCCAGCAGGAGGACTAGCGCGAATGAGCAGTTCTTC. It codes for CASRRTSANEQFF.

The chain's CDR3 is CAWSGQGGNSPLHF. CDR3 nucleotides: TGTGCCTGGAGTGGACAGGGGGGTAATTCACCCCTCCACTTT. The chain employs TRBV30 and TRBJ1-6; 9 bases are shared with TRBD1. The junction had 1 base not matched to a gene; V was cut back by 1 base and J by 6 bases. The CDR3 is 14 amino acids. Germline V lookup: CDR1 GTSNPN, CDR2 SVGIG (reference sequence).

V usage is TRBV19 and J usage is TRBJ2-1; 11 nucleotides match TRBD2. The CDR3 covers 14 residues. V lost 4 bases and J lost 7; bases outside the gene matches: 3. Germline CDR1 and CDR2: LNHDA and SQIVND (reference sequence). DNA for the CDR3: TGTGCCAGTAGTAATAGCGGGGGGGCAAATGAGCAGTTCTTC. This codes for CASSNSGGANEQFF.

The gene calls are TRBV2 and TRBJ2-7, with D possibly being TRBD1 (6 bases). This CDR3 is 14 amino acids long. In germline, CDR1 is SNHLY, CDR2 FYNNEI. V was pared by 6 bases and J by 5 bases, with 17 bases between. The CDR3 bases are TGTGCCAGCAGACGAGTCAGGGGAGACCACGAGCAGTACTTC. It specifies CASRRVRGDHEQYF.

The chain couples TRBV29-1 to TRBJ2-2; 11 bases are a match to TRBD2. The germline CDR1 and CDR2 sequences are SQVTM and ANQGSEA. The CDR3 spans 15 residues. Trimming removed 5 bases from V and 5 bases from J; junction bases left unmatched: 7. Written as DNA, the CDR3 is TGCAGCGTTAAACTAGCGGGAGTTTGGACCGGGGAGCTGTTTTTT. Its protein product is CSVKLAGVWTGELFF.

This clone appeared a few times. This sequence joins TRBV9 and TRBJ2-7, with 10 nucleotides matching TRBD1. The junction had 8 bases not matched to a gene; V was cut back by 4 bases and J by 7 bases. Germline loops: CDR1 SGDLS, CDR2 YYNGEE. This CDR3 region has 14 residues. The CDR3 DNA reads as TGTGCCAGCAGCCCCGGGACAGGGGCTACGGAGCAGTACTTC. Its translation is CASSPGTGATEQYF. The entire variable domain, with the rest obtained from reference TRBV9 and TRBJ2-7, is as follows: DSGVTQTPKHLITATGQRVTLRCSPRSGDLSVYWYQQSLDQGLQFLIQYYNGEERAKGNILERFSAQQFPDLHSELNLSSLELGDSALYFCASSPGTGATEQYFGPGTRLTVT.

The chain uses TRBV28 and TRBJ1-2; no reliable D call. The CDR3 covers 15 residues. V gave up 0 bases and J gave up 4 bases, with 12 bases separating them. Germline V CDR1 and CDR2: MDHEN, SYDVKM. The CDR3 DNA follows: TGTGCCAGCAGTTTATGGTTAACAGCTACCTATGGCTACACCTTC. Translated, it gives CASSLWLTATYGYTF.

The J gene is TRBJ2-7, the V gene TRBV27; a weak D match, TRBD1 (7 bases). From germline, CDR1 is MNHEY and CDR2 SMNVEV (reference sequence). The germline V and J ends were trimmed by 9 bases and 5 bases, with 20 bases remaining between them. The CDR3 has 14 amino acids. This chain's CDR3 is CASCYVPGGNEQYF. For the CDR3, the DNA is TGTGCCAGTTGTTATGTGCCAGGGGGGAACGAGCAGTACTTC.

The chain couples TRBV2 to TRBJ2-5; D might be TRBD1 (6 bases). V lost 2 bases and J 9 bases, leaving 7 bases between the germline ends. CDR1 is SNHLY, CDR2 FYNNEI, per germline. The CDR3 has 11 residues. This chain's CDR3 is CASSEWGPQYF. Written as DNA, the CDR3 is TGTGCCAGCAGTGAATGGGGGCCCCAGTACTTC.

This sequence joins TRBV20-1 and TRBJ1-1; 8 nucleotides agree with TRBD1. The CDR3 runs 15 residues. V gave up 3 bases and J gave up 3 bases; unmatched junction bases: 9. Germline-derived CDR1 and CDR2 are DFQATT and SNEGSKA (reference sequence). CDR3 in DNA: TGCAGTGCTAGTAGACAGGGGATCGGGTACACTGAAGCTTTCTTT. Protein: CSASRQGIGYTEAFF.

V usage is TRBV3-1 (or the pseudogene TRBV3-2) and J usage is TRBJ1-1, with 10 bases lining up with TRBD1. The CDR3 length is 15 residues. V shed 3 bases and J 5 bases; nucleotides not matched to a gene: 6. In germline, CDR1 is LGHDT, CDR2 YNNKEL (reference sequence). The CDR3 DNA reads TGTGCCAGCAGCCACTGGGACAGGGGTGGGACTGAAGCTTTCTTT. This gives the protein CASSHWDRGGTEAFF.

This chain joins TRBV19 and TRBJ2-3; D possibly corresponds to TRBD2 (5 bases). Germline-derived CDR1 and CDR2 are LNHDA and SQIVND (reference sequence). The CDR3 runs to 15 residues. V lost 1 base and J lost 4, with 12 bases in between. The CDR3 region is CASSIGLSGADTQYF. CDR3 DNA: TGTGCCAGTAGTATAGGCCTCAGCGGAGCAGATACGCAGTATTTT.

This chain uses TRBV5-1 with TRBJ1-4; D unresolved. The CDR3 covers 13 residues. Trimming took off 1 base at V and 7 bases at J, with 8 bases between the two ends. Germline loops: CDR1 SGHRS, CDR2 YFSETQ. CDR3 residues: CASSLFPGEKLFF. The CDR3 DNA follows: TGCGCCAGCAGCTTGTTTCCGGGTGAAAAACTGTTTTTT.

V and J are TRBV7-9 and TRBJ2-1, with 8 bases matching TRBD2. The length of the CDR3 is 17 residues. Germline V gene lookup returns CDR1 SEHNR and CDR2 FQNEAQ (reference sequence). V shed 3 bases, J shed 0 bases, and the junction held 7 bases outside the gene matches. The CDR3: CASSFLAGPGSYNEQFF. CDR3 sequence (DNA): TGTGCCAGCAGCTTCTTAGCGGGGCCAGGCTCCTACAATGAGCAGTTCTTC.

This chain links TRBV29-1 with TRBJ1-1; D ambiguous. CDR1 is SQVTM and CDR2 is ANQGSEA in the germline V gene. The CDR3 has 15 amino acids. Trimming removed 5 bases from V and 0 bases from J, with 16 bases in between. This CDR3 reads CSVTLPRIMNTEAFF. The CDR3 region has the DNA TGCAGCGTTACCCTGCCCAGGATCATGAACACTGAAGCTTTCTTT.

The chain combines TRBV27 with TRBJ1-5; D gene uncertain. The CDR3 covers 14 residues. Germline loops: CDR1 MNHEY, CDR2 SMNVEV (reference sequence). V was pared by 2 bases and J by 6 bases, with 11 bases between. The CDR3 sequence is CASSLLGSGQPQHF. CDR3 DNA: TGTGCCAGCAGTTTACTTGGCAGCGGTCAGCCCCAGCATTTT.

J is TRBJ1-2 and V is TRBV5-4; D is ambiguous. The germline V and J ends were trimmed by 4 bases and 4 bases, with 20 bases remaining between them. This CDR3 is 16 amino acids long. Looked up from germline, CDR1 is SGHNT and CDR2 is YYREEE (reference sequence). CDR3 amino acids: CASSHPPGGLSYGYTF. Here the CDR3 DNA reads TGTGCCAGCAGCCACCCCCCCGGTGGACTCAGCTATGGCTACACCTTC.

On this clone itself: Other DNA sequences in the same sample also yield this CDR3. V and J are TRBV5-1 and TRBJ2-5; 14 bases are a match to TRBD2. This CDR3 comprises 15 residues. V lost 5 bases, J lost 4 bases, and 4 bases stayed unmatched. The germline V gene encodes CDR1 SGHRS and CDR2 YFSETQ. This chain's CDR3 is CASSPGLAGVETQYF. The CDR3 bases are TGCGCCAGCAGTCCGGGACTAGCGGGAGTAGAGACCCAGTACTTC.

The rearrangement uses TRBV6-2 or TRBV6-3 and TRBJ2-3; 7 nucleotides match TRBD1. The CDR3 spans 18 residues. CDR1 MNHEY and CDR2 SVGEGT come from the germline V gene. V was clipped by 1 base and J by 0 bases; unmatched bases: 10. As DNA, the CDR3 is TGTGCCAGCAGTTACTTAGAGTCAGGGGGAACTAGCACAGATACGCAGTATTTT. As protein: CASSYLESGGTSTDTQYF.

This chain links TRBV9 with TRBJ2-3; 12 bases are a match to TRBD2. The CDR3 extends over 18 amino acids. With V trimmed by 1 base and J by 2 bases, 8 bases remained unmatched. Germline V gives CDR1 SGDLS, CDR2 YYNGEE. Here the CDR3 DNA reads TGTGCCAGCAGCGTACTAGCGGGGGGGCCCCCATTCACAGATACGCAGTATTTT. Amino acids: CASSVLAGGPPFTDTQYF.

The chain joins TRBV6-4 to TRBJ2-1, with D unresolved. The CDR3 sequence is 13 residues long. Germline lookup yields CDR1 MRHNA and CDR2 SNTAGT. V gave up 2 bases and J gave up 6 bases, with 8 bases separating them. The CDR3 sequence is CASSDQAGNEQFF. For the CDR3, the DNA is TGTGCCAGCAGTGACCAGGCCGGCAATGAGCAGTTCTTC.

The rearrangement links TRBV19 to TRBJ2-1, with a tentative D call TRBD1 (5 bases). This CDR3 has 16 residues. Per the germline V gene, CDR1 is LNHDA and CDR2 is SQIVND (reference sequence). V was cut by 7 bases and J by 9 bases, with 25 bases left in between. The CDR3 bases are TGTGCCAGTAATCAAGGTCTGGCAGGGCCCGCGAGTGAGCAGTTCTTC. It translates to CASNQGLAGPASEQFF. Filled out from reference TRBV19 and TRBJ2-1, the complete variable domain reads DGGITQSPKYLFRKEGQNVTLSCEQNLNHDAMYWYRQDPGQGLRLIYYSQIVNDFQKGDIAEGYSVSREKKESFPLTVTSAQKNPTAFYLCASNQGLAGPASEQFFGPGTRLTVL.

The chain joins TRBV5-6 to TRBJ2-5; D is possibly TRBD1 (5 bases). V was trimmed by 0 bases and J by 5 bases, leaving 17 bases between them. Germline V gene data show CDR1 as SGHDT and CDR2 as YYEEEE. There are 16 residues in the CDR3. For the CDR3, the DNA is TGTGCCAGCAGCTTGGGGGTCGGAGAAGGGGTGGAGACCCAGTACTTC. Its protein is CASSLGVGEGVETQYF. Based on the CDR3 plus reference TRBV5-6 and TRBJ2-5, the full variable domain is DAGVTQSPTHLIKTRGQQVTLRCSPKSGHDTVSWYQQALGQGPQFIFQYYEEEERQRGNFPDRFSGHQFPNYSSELNVNALLLGDSALYLCASSLGVGEGVETQYFGPGTRLLVL.

In nucleotides, the CDR3 is TGTGCCAGCAGCGGAGGGGGCCTGAACACTGAAGCTTTCTTT. Residues: CASSGGGLNTEAFF. V usage is TRBV7-9 and J usage is TRBJ1-1; 7 bases line up with TRBD1. CDR3 length: 14 amino acids. The germline gives CDR1 SEHNR, CDR2 FQNEAQ (reference sequence). Germline trimming cut 5 bases from V and 0 bases from J; bases unmatched to any gene: 3.

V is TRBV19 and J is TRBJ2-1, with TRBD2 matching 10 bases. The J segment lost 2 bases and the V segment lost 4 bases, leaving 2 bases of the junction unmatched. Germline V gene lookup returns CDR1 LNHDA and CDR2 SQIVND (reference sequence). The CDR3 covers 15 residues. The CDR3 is CASSTSGSPYNEQFF. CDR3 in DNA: TGTGCCAGTAGTACTAGCGGGAGTCCCTACAATGAGCAGTTCTTC.

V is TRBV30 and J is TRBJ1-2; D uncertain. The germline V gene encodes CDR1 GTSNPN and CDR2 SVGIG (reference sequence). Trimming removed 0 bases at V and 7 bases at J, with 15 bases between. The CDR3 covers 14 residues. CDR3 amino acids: CAWSVLAHTLGYTF. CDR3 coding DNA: TGTGCCTGGAGTGTACTAGCACATACCCTTGGCTACACCTTC.

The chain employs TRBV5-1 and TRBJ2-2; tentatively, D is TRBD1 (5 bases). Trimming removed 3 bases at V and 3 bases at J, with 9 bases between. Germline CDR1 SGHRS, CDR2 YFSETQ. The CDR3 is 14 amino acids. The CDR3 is CASSWQGDTGELFF. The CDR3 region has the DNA TGCGCCAGCAGCTGGCAGGGTGACACCGGGGAGCTGTTTTTT.